Sequencing of this T cell receptor beta chain was carried out in a study of cytomegalovirus exposure and HLA in healthy donors. Study-wide results and caveats: CMV serostatus alone was available as immune exposure information.

V lost 9 bases, J lost 0 bases, and 20 bases lay in between. CDR3 length: 17 residues. Per the germline V gene, CDR1 is WSHSY and CDR2 is SAAADI. This clone was recorded a few times. Its antigen is unidentified. This PCR relied on a set of 60 Vbeta primers and 13 Jbeta primers. The data were produced by immunoSEQ multiplex PCR, yet TCRdb's version contains in-frame clones alone and is incomplete. Seen here are 110,000 or so clones, roughly four fifths observed once, and the top ten hold around 1.5%. Sequencing used PBMCs. V usage is TRBV10-2 and J usage is TRBJ1-4; a weak D match, TRBD1 (5 bases). This clonotype was obtained from a young woman in good health and CMV-seronegative. The CDR3 region has the DNA TGCGCCAGTACACAGGTGTGGTCCATTACAACTAATGAAAAACTGTTTTTT. This gives the protein CASTQVWSITTNEKLFF.